This TCR beta chain was captured by sequencing in a study of shared clonotypes between healthy human individuals. Some clones are missing from TCRdb's copy, which holds only in-frame ones; the method was immunoSEQ multiplex PCR. The data contain more than 550,000 clones, about 90% of them singletons. As concerns this clone: The antigen remains undetermined.

The CDR3 sequence is 13 residues long. From germline, CDR1 is SGHRS and CDR2 YFSETQ. The V end lost 4 bases, the J end lost 2 bases, and 10 bases lay between the germline ends. Study results and caveats: Tissues were not sampled, only blood, and their repertoires likely differ. Large depth notwithstanding, sorted-subset sequencing proved incomplete by rarefaction.

Terminally differentiated effector memory CD45RA+ cells were left out of the naive CD8 fraction, which was CD45RO-negative and positively selected for CCR7. The TCR was taken from a young man in good health. The chain has TRBV5-1 and TRBJ2-7; no clear D. The specimen sequenced was naive CD8+ T cells sorted from blood. The CDR3 DNA reads as TGCGCCAGCAGCGCTATGGGCCCCTACGAGCAGTACTTC. Translating it yields CASSAMGPYEQYF.